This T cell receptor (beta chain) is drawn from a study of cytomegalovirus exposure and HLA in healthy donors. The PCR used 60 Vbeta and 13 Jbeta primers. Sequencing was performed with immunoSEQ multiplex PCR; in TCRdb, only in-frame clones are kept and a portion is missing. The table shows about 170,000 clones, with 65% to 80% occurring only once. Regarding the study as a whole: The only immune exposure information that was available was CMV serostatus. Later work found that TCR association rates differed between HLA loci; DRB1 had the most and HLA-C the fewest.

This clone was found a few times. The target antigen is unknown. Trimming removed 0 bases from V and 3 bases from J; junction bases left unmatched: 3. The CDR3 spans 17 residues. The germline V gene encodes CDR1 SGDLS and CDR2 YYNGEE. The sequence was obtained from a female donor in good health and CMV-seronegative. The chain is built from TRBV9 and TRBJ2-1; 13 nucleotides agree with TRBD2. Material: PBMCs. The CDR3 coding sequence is TGTGCCAGCAGCGTAGGTACTAGCGGGAGGGTCTACAATGAGCAGTTCTTC. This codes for CASSVGTSGRVYNEQFF.